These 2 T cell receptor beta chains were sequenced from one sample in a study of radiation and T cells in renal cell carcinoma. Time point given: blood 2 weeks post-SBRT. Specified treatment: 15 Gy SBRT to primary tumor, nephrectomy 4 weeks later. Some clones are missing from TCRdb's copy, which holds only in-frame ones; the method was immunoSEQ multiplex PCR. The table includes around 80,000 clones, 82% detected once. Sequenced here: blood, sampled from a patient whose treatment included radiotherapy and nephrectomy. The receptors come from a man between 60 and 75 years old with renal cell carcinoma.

The chain's CDR3 is CASSAGTSGLSYEQYF. CDR3 bases: TGCGCCAGCAGTGCCGGTACTAGCGGGCTCTCCTACGAGCAGTACTTC. The gene calls are TRBV10-1 and TRBJ2-7, with TRBD2 matching over 9 bases. Looked up from germline, CDR1 is WNHNN and CDR2 is SYGVQD (reference sequence). Losses at the gene ends were 4 bases for V and 0 bases for J; bases not matched to a gene: 7. This CDR3 has 16 amino acids.

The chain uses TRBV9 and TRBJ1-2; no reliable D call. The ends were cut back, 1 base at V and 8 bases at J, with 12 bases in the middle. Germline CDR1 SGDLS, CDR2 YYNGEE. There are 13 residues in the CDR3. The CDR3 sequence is CASSVTELVGYTF. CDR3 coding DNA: TGTGCCAGCAGCGTAACGGAGTTAGTGGGCTACACCTTC.